This T cell receptor (beta chain) was obtained from a study of cytomegalovirus exposure and HLA in healthy donors. The wider study: Early released data had around 88 million unique TCRs, all coming from HLA-typed donors.

For this clone: Its matching antigen is unknown.

Regarding the study as a whole: Later on, an analysis found that several of the most significant clusters appeared to be linked to common viral pathogens, which included parvovirus B19. Clonal expansion was found to be greater in HLA-associated TCR beta chains than in equally common others in a later analysis.

CDR1 is KGHSH and CDR2 is LQKENI in the germline V gene. This CDR3 has 17 amino acids. Trimming cost V 2 bases and J 8 bases; bases outside gene matches: 11. The study ran its PCR with 60 Vbeta and 13 Jbeta primers. Original processing methods: Later, an analysis found around 80 million unique TCR beta chains, and about 9.9 million of these were shared. Repertoires were generated with immunoSEQ multiplex PCR, while TCRdb's copy carries only in-frame clones and drops some. The V and J calls and the clone size are those of that table, but D and trimming were determined from the DNA. The sample carries 160,000 or so clones, approximately 79% recorded once.

The specimen sequenced was PBMCs. This chain links TRBV18 with TRBJ2-2; TRBD1 matches 10 bases. The clonotype originates from a man aged 35-49 years in good health and CMV-seropositive. The CDR3 reads CASSPGGQGGFAGELFF. DNA for the CDR3: TGTGCCAGCTCACCAGGAGGACAGGGGGGCTTCGCAGGGGAGCTGTTTTTT. The variable domain in full, completed from reference TRBV18 and TRBJ2-2, reads NAGVMQNPRHLVRRRGQEARLRCSPMKGHSHVYWYRQLPEEGLKFMVYLQKENIIDESGMPKERFSAEFPKEGPSILRIQQVVRGDSAAYFCASSPGGQGGFAGELFFGEGSRLTVL.